A selection of T cell receptor beta chains follows, all from one sample in a study of CD8 T cells in ankylosing spondylitis. Each CDR3 protein is one row after TCRdb ran MiXCR on the 5' RACE reads. The data hold about 140,000 distinct CDR3 sequences, with 25% to 35% observed a single time. Sequencing was performed on synovial fluid, either unsorted or a sorted T cell fraction (not recorded which). The receptor set was obtained from a male donor with ankylosing spondylitis. CDR3s include the opening cysteine and the closing phenylalanine or tryptophan. A D gene is named only where the DNA matches it firmly. Size tells how often a clone was seen (once, few, many) or the class of an expanded clone, and some rows leave it out.

d_gene: TRBD2
v_gene: TRBV5-1
abundance: NA
j_gene: TRBJ2-1
CDR3nt: TGCGCCAGCAGCCCAAAGGGAGGGGTGGGAAATGAGCAGTTCTTC
CDR3aa: CASSPKGGVGNEQFF

d_gene: TRBD1
v_gene: TRBV20-1
abundance: NA
j_gene: TRBJ1-2
CDR3nt: TGCAGTGCTAGAGAGGGACAGGTGAACTATGGCTACACCTTC
CDR3aa: CSAREGQVNYGYTF

d_gene: TRBD1
v_gene: TRBV7-3
abundance: few
j_gene: TRBJ2-1
CDR3nt: TGTGCCAGCAGCTTCACACAGGGGGCGCATTTGAATGAGCAGTTCTTC
CDR3aa: CASSFTQGAHLNEQFF

d_gene: TRBD2
v_gene: TRBV20-1
abundance: NA
j_gene: TRBJ2-7
CDR3nt: TGCAGCCTGCCGGGGCTAGCGGCTTACGAGCAGTACTTC
CDR3aa: CSLPGLAAYEQYF

d_gene: TRBD2
v_gene: TRBV25-1
abundance: many
j_gene: TRBJ2-5
CDR3nt: TGTGCCAGCAGTGAGGGGGGGAGGGAGACCCAGTACTTC
CDR3aa: CASSEGGRETQYF

d_gene: NA
v_gene: TRBV20-1
abundance: NA
j_gene: TRBJ2-3
CDR3nt: TGCAGTGCCACCAAATACAGGGACTACACAGATACGCAGTATTTT
CDR3aa: CSATKYRDYTDTQYF

d_gene: TRBD2
v_gene: TRBV12-3/TRBV12-4
abundance: once
j_gene: TRBJ2-5
CDR3nt: TGTGCCAGCAGTTCCGCCCTCGTAGCGGGAGCTCAAGAGACCCAGTACTTC
CDR3aa: CASSSALVAGAQETQYF

d_gene: NA
v_gene: TRBV12-3/TRBV12-4
abundance: few
j_gene: TRBJ1-2
CDR3nt: TGTGCCAGCAGTCTAACAGGGAACTATGGCTACACCTTC
CDR3aa: CASSLTGNYGYTF

d_gene: TRBD2
v_gene: TRBV28
abundance: NA
j_gene: TRBJ2-7
CDR3nt: TGTGCCAGCAGTTTAATAGGGACTAGCGGGACTCCTAGATACGAGCAGTACTTC
CDR3aa: CASSLIGTSGTPRYEQYF

d_gene: NA
v_gene: TRBV7-2
abundance: NA
j_gene: TRBJ2-7
CDR3nt: TGTGCCAGCAGCCCCGACAGGACGAGAACCGTTTACGAGCAGTACTTC
CDR3aa: CASSPDRTRTVYEQYF

d_gene: NA
v_gene: TRBV6-2/TRBV6-3
abundance: NA
j_gene: TRBJ1-5
CDR3nt: TGTGCCAGCAGTACCACAGCTAATCAGCCCCAGCATTTT
CDR3aa: CASSTTANQPQHF

d_gene: NA
v_gene: TRBV27
abundance: few
j_gene: TRBJ1-2
CDR3nt: TGTGCCAGCAGTTTAAACAGCAACTATGGCTACACCTTC
CDR3aa: CASSLNSNYGYTF

d_gene: NA
v_gene: TRBV2
abundance: few
j_gene: TRBJ1-5
CDR3nt: TGTGCCAGCGCAGGTGGGGGGGGCAATCAGCCCCAGCATTTT
CDR3aa: CASAGGGGNQPQHF

d_gene: TRBD2
v_gene: TRBV5-1
abundance: NA
j_gene: TRBJ2-2
CDR3nt: TGCGCCAGCATCCCGACTAGCGGGTCATACACCGGGGAGCTGTTTTTT
CDR3aa: CASIPTSGSYTGELFF

d_gene: TRBD1
v_gene: TRBV20-1
abundance: many
j_gene: TRBJ2-7
CDR3nt: TGCAGTGCTAGAGGGAGGTCGAGACAGGGGAGTTACGAGCAGTACTTC
CDR3aa: CSARGRSRQGSYEQYF

d_gene: TRBD2
v_gene: TRBV6-5
abundance: few
j_gene: TRBJ2-7
CDR3nt: TGTGCCAGCAGTTACGTCGGACTAGCTGCCAACGAGCAGTACTTC
CDR3aa: CASSYVGLAANEQYF

d_gene: TRBD1
v_gene: TRBV10-3
abundance: NA
j_gene: TRBJ2-7
CDR3nt: TGTGCCAGCACAGGGGACAGGGGCATCAACGAGCAGTACTTC
CDR3aa: CASTGDRGINEQYF

d_gene: TRBD2
v_gene: TRBV5-6
abundance: NA
j_gene: TRBJ2-3
CDR3nt: TGTGCCAGCAGCTTGGAACTAGCGGGGGGGCAGGATACGCAGTATTTT
CDR3aa: CASSLELAGGQDTQYF

d_gene: TRBD1
v_gene: TRBV29-1
abundance: once
j_gene: TRBJ2-3
CDR3nt: TGCAGCGTTGGAACAGGGGTCGGCACAGATACGCAGTATTTT
CDR3aa: CSVGTGVGTDTQYF